This T cell receptor beta chain derives from a study of cytomegalovirus exposure and HLA in healthy donors. The ends lost 4 bases at V and 6 bases at J; junction bases unmatched: 3. Looked up from germline, CDR1 is SGDLS and CDR2 is YYNGEE. CDR3 length: 12 residues. This PCR relied on a set of 60 Vbeta primers and 13 Jbeta primers. Sequenced by immunoSEQ multiplex PCR; TCRdb stores in-frame clones only, minus some. Of more than 80,000 clones listed, about 81% were seen once; the top ten hold around 2.6%. This sequence joins TRBV9 and TRBJ2-7; 8 nucleotides match TRBD1. The specimen sequenced was PBMCs. This sequence was found in a male donor in good health and CMV-seropositive. The CDR3 DNA reads TGTGCCAGCAGCACAACAGGGGGCGAGCAGTACTTC. Residues: CASSTTGGEQYF.